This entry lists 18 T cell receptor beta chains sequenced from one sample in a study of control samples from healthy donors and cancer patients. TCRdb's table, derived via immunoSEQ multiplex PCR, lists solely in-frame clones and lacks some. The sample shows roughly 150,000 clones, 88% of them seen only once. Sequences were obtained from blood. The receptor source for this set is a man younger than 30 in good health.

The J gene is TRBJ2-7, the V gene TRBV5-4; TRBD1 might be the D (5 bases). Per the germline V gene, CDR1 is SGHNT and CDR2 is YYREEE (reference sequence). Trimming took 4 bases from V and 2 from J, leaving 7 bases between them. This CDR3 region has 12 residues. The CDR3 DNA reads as TGTGCCAGCAGCAAGGACACCTACGAGCAGTACTTC. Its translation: CASSKDTYEQYF.

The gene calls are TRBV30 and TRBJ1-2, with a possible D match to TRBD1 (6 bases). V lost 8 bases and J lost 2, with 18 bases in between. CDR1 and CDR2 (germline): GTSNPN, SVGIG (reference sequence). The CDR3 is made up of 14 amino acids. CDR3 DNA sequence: TGTGCCACCTCGGACAGCTACTCCAACTATGGCTACACCTTC. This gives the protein CATSDSYSNYGYTF.

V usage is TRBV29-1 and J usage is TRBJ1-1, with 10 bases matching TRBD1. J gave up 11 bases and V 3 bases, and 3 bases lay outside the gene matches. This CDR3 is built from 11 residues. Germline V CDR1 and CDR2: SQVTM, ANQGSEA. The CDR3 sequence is CSVEDRGLAFF. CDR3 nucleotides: TGCAGCGTTGAGGACAGGGGGTTGGCTTTCTTT.

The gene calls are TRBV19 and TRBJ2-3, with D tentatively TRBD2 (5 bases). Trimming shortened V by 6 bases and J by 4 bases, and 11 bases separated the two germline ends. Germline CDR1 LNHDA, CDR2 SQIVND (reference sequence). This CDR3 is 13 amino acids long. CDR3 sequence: CASSRSGPDTQYF. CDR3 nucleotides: TGTGCCAGTAGCCGAAGCGGTCCAGATACGCAGTATTTT.

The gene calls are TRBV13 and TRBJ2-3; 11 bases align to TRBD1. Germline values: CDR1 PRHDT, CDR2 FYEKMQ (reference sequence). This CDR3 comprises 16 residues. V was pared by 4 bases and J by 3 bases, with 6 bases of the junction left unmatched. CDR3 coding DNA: TGTGCCAGCAGCTCGGGACAGGGGGATTTTACAGATACGCAGTATTTT. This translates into CASSSGQGDFTDTQYF.

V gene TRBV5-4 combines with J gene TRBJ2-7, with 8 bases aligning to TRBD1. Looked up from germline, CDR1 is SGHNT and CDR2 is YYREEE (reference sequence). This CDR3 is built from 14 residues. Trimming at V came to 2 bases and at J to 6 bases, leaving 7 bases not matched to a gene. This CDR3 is CASSFGQGAGEQYF. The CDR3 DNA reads TGTGCCAGCAGCTTTGGACAGGGCGCGGGCGAGCAGTACTTC.

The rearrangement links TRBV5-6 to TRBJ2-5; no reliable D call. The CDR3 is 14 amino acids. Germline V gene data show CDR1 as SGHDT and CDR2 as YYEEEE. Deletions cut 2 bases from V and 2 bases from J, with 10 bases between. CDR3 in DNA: TGTGCCAGCAGCTTTAACGATTTTCAAGAGACCCAGTACTTC. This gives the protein CASSFNDFQETQYF.

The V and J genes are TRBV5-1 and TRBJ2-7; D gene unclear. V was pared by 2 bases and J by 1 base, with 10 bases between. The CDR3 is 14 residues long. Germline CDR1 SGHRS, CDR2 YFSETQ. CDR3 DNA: TGCGCCAGCAGCTTAATGGGCGGTTCCTACGAGCAGTACTTC. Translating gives CASSLMGGSYEQYF.

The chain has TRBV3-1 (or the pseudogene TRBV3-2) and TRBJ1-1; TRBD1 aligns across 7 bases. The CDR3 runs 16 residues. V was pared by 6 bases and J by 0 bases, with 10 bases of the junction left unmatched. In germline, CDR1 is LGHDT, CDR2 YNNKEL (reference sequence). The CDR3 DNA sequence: TGTGCCAGCAGGAGAACAGGGGCGCTAATGAACACTGAAGCTTTCTTT. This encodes CASRRTGALMNTEAFF.

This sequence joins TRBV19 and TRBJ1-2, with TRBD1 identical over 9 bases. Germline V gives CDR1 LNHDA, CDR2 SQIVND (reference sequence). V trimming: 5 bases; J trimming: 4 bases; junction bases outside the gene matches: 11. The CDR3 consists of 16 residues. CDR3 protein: CASSRGQGGSLYGYTF. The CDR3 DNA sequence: TGTGCCAGTAGTCGGGGACAGGGCGGAAGTCTCTATGGCTACACCTTC.

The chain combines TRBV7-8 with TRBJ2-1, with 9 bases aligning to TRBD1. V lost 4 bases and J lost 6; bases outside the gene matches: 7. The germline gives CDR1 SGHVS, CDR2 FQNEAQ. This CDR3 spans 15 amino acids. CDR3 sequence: CASSSGQGSLNEQFF. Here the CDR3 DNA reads TGTGCCAGCAGCTCCGGACAGGGGTCCCTCAATGAGCAGTTCTTC.

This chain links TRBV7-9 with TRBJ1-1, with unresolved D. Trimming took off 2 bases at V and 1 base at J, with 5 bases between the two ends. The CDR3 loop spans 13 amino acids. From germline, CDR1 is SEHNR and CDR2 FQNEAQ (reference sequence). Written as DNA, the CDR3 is TGTGCCAGCAGCTTACTGGGGAACACTGAAGCTTTCTTT. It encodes CASSLLGNTEAFF. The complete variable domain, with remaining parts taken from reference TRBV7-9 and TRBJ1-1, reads DTGVSQNPRHKITKRGQNVTFRCDPISEHNRLYWYRQTLGQGPEFLTYFQNEAQLEKSRLLSDRFSAERPKGSFSTLEIQRTEQGDSAMYLCASSLLGNTEAFFGQGTRLTVV.

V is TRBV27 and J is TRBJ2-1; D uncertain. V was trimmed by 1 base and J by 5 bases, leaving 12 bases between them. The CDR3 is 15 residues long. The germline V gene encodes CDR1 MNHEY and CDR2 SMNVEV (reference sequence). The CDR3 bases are TGTGCCAGCAGTTTATTACCCACGGTCCACAATGAGCAGTTCTTC. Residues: CASSLLPTVHNEQFF.

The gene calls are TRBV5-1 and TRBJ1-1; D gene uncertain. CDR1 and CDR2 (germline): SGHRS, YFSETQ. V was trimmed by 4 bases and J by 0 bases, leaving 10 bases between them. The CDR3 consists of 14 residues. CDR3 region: CASSTLMMNTEAFF. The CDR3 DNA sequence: TGCGCCAGCAGCACTCTAATGATGAACACTGAAGCTTTCTTT.

The CDR3 DNA follows: TGTGCCAGCACACAGGCGGGGGGTGGCTACACCTTC. Amino acids: CASTQAGGGYTF. The J gene is TRBJ1-2, the V gene TRBV2, with TRBD1 as a possible D gene (5 bases). Trimming left V 7 bases short and J 7 bases short, with 13 bases between. Germline V gives CDR1 SNHLY, CDR2 FYNNEI. The CDR3 is 12 residues long.

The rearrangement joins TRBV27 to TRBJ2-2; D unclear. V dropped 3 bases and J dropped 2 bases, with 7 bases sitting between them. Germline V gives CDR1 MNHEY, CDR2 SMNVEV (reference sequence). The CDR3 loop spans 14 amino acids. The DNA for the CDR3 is TGTGCCAGCAGTTTGTCAGGCAACACCGGGGAGCTGTTTTTT. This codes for CASSLSGNTGELFF.

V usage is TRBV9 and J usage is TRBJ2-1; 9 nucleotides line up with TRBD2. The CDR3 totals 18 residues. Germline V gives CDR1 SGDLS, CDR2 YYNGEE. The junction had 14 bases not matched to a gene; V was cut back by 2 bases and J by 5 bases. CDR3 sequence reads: CASSVGAGGPKLNNEQFF. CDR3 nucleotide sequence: TGTGCCAGCAGCGTCGGTGCGGGGGGGCCAAAATTGAACAATGAGCAGTTCTTC.

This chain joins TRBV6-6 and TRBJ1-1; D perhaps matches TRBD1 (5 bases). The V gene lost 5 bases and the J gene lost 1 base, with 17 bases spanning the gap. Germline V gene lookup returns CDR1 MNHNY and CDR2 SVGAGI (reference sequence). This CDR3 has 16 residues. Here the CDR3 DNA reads TGTGCCAGCAGTCGACAGAGATACCCGGGGAACACTGAAGCTTTCTTT. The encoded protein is CASSRQRYPGNTEAFF.